A single sample is the source of the 8 T cell receptor beta chains below, sequenced in a study of spatial heterogeneity in lung cancer. Overall study findings and caveats: Mutation counts in tumors were tracked by counts of expanded intratumoral alpha and beta TCRs.

Regarding time point: sample taken at primary tumor resection. A single record per CDR3 protein comes from TCRdb applying MiXCR to the 5' RACE reads. The table shows 4,700 or so distinct CDR3 sequences, with around 12% occurring only once. Which antigens these TCRs recognize remains unknown. The specimen was lung tumor tissue, collected at surgery. The receptors here all came from a male donor with early-stage non-small cell lung cancer.

This clonotype has only a few counts. The chain links TRBV6-5 to TRBJ1-2; 7 nucleotides line up with TRBD1. The CDR3 totals 15 residues. Germline values: CDR1 MNHEY, CDR2 SVGAGI. The junction had 15 bases not matched to a gene; V was cut back by 6 bases and J by 8 bases. CDR3 residues: CASSRGGGAAKGYTF. The DNA of the CDR3 is TGTGCCAGCAGCCGTGGAGGGGGCGCCGCTAAAGGCTACACCTTC.

In this sample, this clonotype turned up many times. V is TRBV19 and J is TRBJ2-1; 8 positions agree with TRBD1. Germline lookup yields CDR1 LNHDA and CDR2 SQIVND (reference sequence). Trimming cost V 4 bases and J 2 bases; bases outside gene matches: 10. This CDR3 is 17 amino acids long. CDR3 protein: CASSRTGGTSTYNEQFF. CDR3 in DNA: TGTGCCAGTAGTAGAACAGGGGGAACAAGCACCTACAATGAGCAGTTCTTC.

J is TRBJ2-1 and V is TRBV6-5; possibly TRBD1 or TRBD2 for D (5 bases each). The germline V gene encodes CDR1 MNHEY and CDR2 SVGAGI. Trimming took off 2 bases at V and 10 bases at J, with 9 bases between the two ends. The CDR3 covers 12 residues. The CDR3 here is CASSYGGYEQFF. In DNA, the CDR3 is TGTGCCAGCAGTTACGGGGGATACGAGCAGTTCTTC.

This clonotype was seen more than once but under ten times. The rearrangement links TRBV6-6 to TRBJ2-7; tentatively, D is TRBD1 (5 bases). V was shortened by 4 bases and J by 6 bases, with 16 bases between the two germline ends. CDR3 length equals 14 residues. Germline V gene data show CDR1 as MNHNY and CDR2 as SVGAGI (reference sequence). The CDR3, as DNA: TGTGCCAGCAGTTCACAGACAGTGTCGGGCGAGCAGTACTTC. Translated: CASSSQTVSGEQYF.

This clonotype has only a few counts. The chain is built from TRBV20-1 and TRBJ1-5; D is perhaps TRBD1 (5 bases). CDR1 is DFQATT, CDR2 SNEGSKA, per germline (reference sequence). V was trimmed by 3 bases and J by 2 bases, leaving 11 bases between them. The CDR3 contains 14 residues. This CDR3 is CSARGREGNQPQHF. CDR3 nucleotide sequence: TGCAGTGCTAGGGGCAGGGAAGGCAATCAGCCCCAGCATTTT.

By sample fraction, this clonotype is medium-sized. V usage is TRBV7-2 and J usage is TRBJ2-1; 13 bases align to TRBD2. Germline loops: CDR1 SGHTA, CDR2 FQGNSA. The CDR3 runs to 16 residues. Trimming at V came to 1 base and at J to 9 bases, leaving 6 bases not matched to a gene. CDR3 amino acids: CASSLVILAGGAEQFF. As DNA, the CDR3 is TGTGCCAGCAGCTTAGTCATACTAGCGGGAGGGGCTGAGCAGTTCTTC. Full variable domain (rest looked up from reference TRBV7-2 and TRBJ2-1): GAGVSQSPSNKVTEKGKDVELRCDPISGHTALYWYRQSLGQGLEFLIYFQGNSAPDKSGLPSDRFSAERTGGSVSTLTIQRTQQEDSAVYLCASSLVILAGGAEQFFGPGTRLTVL.

This clonotype appeared a few times. The V call is TRBV7-9, the J call TRBJ2-6, with D perhaps TRBD1 or TRBD2 (5 bases each). V shed 5 bases and J shed 2 bases, with 7 bases lying between them. The CDR3 has 14 amino acids. Germline V gives CDR1 SEHNR, CDR2 FQNEAQ (reference sequence). CDR3 region: CASSRGAGANVLTF. In nucleotides, the CDR3 is TGTGCCAGCAGCCGGGGCGCTGGGGCCAACGTCCTGACTTTC.

Turning to this clonotype: A much larger clone is a single base away; this may be a read error. For the CDR3, the DNA is TGCGGCGTTGAACCATGGACCCCGGGGGCTTTCTTT. As protein: CGVEPWTPGAFF. J is TRBJ1-1 and V is TRBV29-1; the D is unclear. The CDR3 runs 12 residues. Germline V lookup: CDR1 SQVTM, CDR2 ANQGSEA.